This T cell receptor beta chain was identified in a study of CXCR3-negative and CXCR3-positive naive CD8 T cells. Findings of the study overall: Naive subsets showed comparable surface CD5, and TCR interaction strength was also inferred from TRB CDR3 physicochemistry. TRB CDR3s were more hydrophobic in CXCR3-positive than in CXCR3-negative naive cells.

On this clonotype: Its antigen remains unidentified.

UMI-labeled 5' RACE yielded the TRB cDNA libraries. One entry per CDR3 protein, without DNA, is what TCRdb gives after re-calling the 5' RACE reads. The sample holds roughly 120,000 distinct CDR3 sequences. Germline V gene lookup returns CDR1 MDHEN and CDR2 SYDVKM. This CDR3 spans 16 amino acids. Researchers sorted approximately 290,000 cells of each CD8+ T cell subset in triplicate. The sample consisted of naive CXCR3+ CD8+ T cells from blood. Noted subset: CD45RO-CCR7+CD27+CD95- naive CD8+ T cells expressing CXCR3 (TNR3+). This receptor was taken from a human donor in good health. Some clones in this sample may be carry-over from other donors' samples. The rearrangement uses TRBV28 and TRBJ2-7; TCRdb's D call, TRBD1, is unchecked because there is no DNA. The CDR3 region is CASSPLPGTDYYEQYF.